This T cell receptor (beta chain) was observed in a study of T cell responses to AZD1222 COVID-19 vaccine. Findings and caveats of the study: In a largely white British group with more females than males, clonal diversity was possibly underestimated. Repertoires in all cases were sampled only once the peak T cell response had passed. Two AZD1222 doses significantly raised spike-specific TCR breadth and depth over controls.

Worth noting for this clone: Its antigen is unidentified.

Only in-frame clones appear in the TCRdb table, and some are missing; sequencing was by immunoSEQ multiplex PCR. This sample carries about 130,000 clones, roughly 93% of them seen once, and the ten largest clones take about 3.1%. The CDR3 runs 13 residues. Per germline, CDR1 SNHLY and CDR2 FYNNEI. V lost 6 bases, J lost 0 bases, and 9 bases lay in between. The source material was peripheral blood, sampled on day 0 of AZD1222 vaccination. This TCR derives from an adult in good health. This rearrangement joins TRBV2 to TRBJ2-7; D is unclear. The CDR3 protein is CASRGFGSYEQYF. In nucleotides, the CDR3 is TGTGCCAGCAGGGGATTCGGCTCCTACGAGCAGTACTTC.